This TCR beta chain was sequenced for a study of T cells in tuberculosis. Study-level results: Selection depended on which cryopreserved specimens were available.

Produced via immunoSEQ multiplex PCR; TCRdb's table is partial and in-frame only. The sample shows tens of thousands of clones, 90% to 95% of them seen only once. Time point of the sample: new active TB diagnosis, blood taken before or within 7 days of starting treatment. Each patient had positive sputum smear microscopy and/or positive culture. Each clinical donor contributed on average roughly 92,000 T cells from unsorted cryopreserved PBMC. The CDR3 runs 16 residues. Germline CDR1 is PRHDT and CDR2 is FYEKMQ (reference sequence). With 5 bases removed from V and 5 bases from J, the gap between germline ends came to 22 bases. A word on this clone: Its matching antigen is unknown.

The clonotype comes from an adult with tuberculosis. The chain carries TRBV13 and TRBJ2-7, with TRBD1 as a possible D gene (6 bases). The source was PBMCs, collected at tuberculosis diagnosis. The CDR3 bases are TGTGCCAGCAGCCGTGGTGGGGGCTCCCCACTGGACGAGCAGTACTTC. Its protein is CASSRGGGSPLDEQYF.